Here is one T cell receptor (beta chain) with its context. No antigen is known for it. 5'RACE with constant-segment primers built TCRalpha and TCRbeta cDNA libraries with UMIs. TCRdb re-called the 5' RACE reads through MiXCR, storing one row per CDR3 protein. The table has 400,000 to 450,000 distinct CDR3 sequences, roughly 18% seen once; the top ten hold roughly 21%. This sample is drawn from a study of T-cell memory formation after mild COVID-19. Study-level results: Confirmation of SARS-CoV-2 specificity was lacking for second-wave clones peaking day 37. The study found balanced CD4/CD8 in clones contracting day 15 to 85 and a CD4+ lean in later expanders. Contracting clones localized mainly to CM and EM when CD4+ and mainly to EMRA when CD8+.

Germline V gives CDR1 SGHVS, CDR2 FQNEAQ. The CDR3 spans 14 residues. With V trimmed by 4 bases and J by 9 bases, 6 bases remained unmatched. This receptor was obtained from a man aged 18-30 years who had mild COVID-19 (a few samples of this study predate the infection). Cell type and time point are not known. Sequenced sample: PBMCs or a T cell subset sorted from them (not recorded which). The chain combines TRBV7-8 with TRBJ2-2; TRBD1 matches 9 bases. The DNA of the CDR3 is TGTGCCAGCAGCTCTGGGACAGGGTTAAGGGAGCTGTTTTTT. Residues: CASSSGTGLRELFF.